This record concerns one T cell receptor (beta chain) sequence. Its antigen is unidentified. CDR1 is MNHNS and CDR2 is SASEGT in the germline V gene. V was clipped by 8 bases and J by 5 bases, with 20 bases between them. The CDR3 runs 15 residues. PCR amplification relied on 60 Vbeta primers (plus 13 Jbeta primers). Clones were read by immunoSEQ multiplex PCR, and TCRdb kept only the in-frame ones, dropping some. The table records about 120,000 clones, 60% to 85% of them present only once. These data are taken from a study of cytomegalovirus exposure and HLA in healthy donors. Study-level points and caveats: TCR beta chain V- and J-gene trimming was linked, in a later analysis, to a missense variant in DCLRE1C. There was a cluster of highly shared sequence variants that was likely a sequencing artifact. 87-base-pair reads could not separate some V segments, including TRBV6-2 and TRBV6-3.

The gene calls are TRBV6-1 and TRBJ2-3; tentative D call: TRBD2 (6 bases). The receptor's source is a woman between 35 and 50 years old in good health and CMV-seropositive. Sequenced input: PBMCs. The CDR3 protein is CASLPLAWGQDTQYF. Here the CDR3 DNA reads TGTGCCAGCCTCCCCCTAGCGTGGGGCCAAGATACGCAGTATTTT.